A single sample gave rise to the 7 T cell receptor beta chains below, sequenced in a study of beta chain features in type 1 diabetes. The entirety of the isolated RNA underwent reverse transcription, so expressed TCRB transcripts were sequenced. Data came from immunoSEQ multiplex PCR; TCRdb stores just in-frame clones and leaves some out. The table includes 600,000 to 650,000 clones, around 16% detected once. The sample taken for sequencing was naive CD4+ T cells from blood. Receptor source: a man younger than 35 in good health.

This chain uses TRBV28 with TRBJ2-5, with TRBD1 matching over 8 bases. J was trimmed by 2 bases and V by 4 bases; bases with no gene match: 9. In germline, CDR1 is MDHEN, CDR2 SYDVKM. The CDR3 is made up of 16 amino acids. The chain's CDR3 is CASSSSSGTGQETQYF. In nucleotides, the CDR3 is TGTGCCAGCAGTTCGTCGTCCGGGACAGGTCAAGAGACCCAGTACTTC.

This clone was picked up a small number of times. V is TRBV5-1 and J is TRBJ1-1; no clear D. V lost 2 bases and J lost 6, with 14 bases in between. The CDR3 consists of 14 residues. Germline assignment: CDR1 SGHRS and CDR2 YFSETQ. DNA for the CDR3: TGCGCCAGCAGCTTATCAGCTGGGTCCCCTGAAGCTTTCTTT. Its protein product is CASSLSAGSPEAFF. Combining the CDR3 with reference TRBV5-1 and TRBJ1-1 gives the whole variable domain KAGVTQTPRYLIKTRGQQVTLSCSPISGHRSVSWYQQTPGQGLQFLFEYFSETQRNKGNFPGRFSGRQFSNSRSEMNVSTLELGDSALYLCASSLSAGSPEAFFGQGTRLTVV.

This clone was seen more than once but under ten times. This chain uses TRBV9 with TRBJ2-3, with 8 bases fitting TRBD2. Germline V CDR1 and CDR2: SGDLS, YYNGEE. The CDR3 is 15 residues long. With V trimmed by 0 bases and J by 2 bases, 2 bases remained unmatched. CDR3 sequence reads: CASSVAGGLTDTQYF. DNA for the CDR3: TGTGCCAGCAGCGTAGCGGGGGGGCTCACAGATACGCAGTATTTT. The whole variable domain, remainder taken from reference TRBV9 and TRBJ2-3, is DSGVTQTPKHLITATGQRVTLRCSPRSGDLSVYWYQQSLDQGLQFLIQYYNGEERAKGNILERFSAQQFPDLHSELNLSSLELGDSALYFCASSVAGGLTDTQYFGPGTRLTVL.

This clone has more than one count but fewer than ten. Written as DNA, the CDR3 is TGTGCCAGCAGCCGGATGGGGGGCGGCGAGACCCAGTACTTC. Its protein product is CASSRMGGGETQYF. The gene calls are TRBV14 and TRBJ2-5; D is possibly TRBD1 or TRBD2 (6 bases each). The CDR3 has 14 residues. CDR1 SGHDN and CDR2 FVKESK come from the germline V gene. Trimming shortened V by 4 bases and J by 5 bases, and 14 bases separated the two germline ends.

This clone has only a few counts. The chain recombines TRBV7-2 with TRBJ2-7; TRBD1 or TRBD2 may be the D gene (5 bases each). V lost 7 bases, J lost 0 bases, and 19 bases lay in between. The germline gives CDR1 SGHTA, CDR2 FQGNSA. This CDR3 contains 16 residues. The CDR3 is CASTQGAPLGSYEQYF. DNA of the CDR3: TGTGCCAGCACCCAGGGAGCACCCCTAGGCTCCTACGAGCAGTACTTC.

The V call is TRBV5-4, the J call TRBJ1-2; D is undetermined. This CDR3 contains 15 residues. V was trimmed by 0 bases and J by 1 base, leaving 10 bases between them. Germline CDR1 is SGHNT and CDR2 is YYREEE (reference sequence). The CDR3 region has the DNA TGTGCCAGCAGCTTGGACGTAGGGTATAACTATGGCTACACCTTC. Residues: CASSLDVGYNYGYTF.

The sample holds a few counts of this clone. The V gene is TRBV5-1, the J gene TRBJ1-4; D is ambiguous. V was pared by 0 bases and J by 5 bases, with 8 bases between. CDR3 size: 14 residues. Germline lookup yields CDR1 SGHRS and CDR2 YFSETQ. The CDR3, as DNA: TGCGCCAGCAGCTTGGGAGAGAGGAATGAAAAACTGTTTTTT. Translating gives CASSLGERNEKLFF.